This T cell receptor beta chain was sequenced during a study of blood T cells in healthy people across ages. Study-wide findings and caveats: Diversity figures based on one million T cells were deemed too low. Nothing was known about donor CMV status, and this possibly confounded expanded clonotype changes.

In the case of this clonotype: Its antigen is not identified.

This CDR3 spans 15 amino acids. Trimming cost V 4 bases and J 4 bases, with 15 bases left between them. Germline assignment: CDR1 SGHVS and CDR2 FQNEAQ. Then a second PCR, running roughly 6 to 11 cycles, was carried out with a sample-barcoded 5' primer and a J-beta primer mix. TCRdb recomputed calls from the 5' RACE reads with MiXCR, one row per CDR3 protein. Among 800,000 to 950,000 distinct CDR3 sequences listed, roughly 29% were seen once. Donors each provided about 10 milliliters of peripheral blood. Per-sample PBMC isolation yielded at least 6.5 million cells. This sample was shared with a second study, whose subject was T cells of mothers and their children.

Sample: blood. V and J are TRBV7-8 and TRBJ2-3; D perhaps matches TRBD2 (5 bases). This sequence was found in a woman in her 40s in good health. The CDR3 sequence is CASSSYRRLPDTQYF. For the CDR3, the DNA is TGTGCCAGCAGCTCCTATAGGAGGCTACCAGATACGCAGTATTTT.